This T cell receptor (beta chain) was found in a study of CXCR3-negative and CXCR3-positive naive CD8 T cells. Whole-study results and caveats: Comparably high diversity was seen in both naive subsets, and much lower diversity in memory CD8+ cells. CXCR3-negative and CXCR3-positive naive cells shared comparable TRBV-TRBJ usage, but memory cells did not. Naive cells positive for CXCR3 carried more hydrophobic TRB CDR3s than CXCR3-negative ones. CXCR3 levels fell partly with cryopreservation; most assays relied on fresh PBMCs.

TRB cDNA was prepared as libraries by UMI-labeled 5' RACE. Each CDR3 protein gets one entry in TCRdb, which reprocessed the 5' RACE reads and gives no DNA. Seen in this sample are around 120,000 distinct CDR3 sequences; the ten most common clones hold roughly 0.62%. CDR1 is MDHEN, CDR2 SYDVKM, per germline. The CDR3 covers 13 residues. Regarding this clonotype: Its antigen is undetermined.

The CD45RO-CCR7+CD27+CD95- phenotype denoted naive CD8+ T cells. The TCR comes from a human donor in good health. Some clones in this sample may be carry-over from other donors' samples. Source material: naive CXCR3+ CD8+ T cells from blood. Subset here: CD45RO-CCR7+CD27+CD95- naive CD8+ T cells expressing CXCR3 (TNR3+). The chain employs TRBV28 and TRBJ2-7; TCRdb indicates TRBD1, and absent DNA this call remains unverified. This chain's CDR3 is CASSLQGVREQYF.